A selection of T cell receptor beta chains follows, all from one sample in a study of blood T cell repertoires in COVID-19. TCRdb keeps only in-frame clones here, not all; method: immunoSEQ multiplex PCR. The table has over 400,000 clones, approximately 86% seen once. Sequencing input: PBMCs or T cells enriched from blood (not recorded which). Receptor source: a woman in her sixties who had recovered from COVID-19. Each CDR3 is given with its conserved first and last residue. The D gene is left open where the match is weak.

d_gene | j_gene | v_gene | CDR3aa | CDR3nt
. | TRBJ1-2 | TRBV6-5 | CASTDTPIYGYTF | TGTGCCAGCACGGACACGCCGATCTATGGCTACACCTTC
TRBD2 | TRBJ2-2 | TRBV20-1 | CSASTSGGQNTGELFF | TGCAGTGCTAGTACTAGCGGGGGGCAGAACACCGGGGAGCTGTTTTTT
. | TRBJ1-2 | TRBV7-9 | CASSESQYGYTF | TGTGCCAGCAGCGAATCACAGTATGGCTACACCTTC
. | TRBJ1-5 | TRBV24-1 | CATSAGHTSGNQPQHF | TGTGCCACCAGTGCCGGACACACTTCAGGGAATCAGCCCCAGCATTTT
. | TRBJ2-3 | TRBV2 | CASSVIGGGDTQYF | TGTGCCAGCAGTGTGATAGGGGGGGGAGATACGCAGTATTTT
TRBD1 | TRBJ2-1 | TRBV7-2 | CASSTRDSRYNEQFF | TGTGCCAGCAGCACCCGGGACAGCCGATACAATGAGCAGTTCTTC
TRBD1 | TRBJ1-1 | TRBV16 | CASSGTDRAYFNTEAFF | TGTGCCAGCAGCGGTACCGACAGGGCCTATTTTAACACTGAAGCTTTCTTT
TRBD2 | TRBJ2-5 | TRBV7-2 | CASSFRLAGEETQYF | TGTGCCAGCAGCTTTCGACTAGCGGGAGAAGAGACCCAGTACTTC
TRBD2 | TRBJ2-7 | TRBV19 | CATQIGTSGAYEQYF | TGTGCCACCCAAATAGGAACTAGCGGTGCCTACGAGCAGTACTTC
TRBD1 | TRBJ1-2 | TRBV19 | CASSYLGTGINGYTF | TGTGCCAGTAGTTACCTCGGGACAGGGATCAATGGCTACACCTTC
. | TRBJ1-1 | TRBV12-3/TRBV12-4 | CASSLPSHTEAFF | TGTGCCAGCAGCCTCCCTAGCCACACTGAAGCTTTCTTT
. | TRBJ2-1 | TRBV4-1 | CASSQDQGYLLLSSYNEQFF | TGCGCCAGCAGCCAAGATCAGGGGTATCTCCTCCTTAGCTCCTACAATGAGCAGTTCTTC
. | TRBJ2-7 | TRBV7-9 | CASSSTSYEQYF | TGTGCCAGCAGCTCGACTAGCTACGAGCAGTACTTC
TRBD2 | TRBJ2-2 | TRBV3-1/TRBV3-2 | CASSARGGLGTGELFF | TGTGCCAGCAGCGCCCGGGGGGGCCTGGGCACCGGGGAGCTGTTTTTT
. | TRBJ2-2 | TRBV11-2 | CASSPPSTGELFF | TGTGCCAGCAGCCCTCCTTCCACCGGGGAGCTGTTTTTT
. | TRBJ1-1 | TRBV7-2 | CASSLRAGVEAFF | TGTGCCAGCAGTCTAAGGGCAGGGGTTGAAGCTTTCTTT